The rows below give T cell receptor beta chains drawn from one sample of a study of cytomegalovirus exposure and HLA in healthy donors. Some clones are missing from TCRdb's copy, which holds only in-frame ones; the method was immunoSEQ multiplex PCR. The sample comprises 100,000 to 150,000 clones, around nine tenths of which are singletons, and approximately 1.5% rests with the top ten. Sequencing used PBMCs. The receptor set was obtained from a young man in good health and CMV-seronegative. CDR3s include the opening cysteine and the closing phenylalanine or tryptophan. D genes are given only for firm matches. Not every row has a clone size; where given, it reads once, few, many or a size class.

13	-	TRBV5-1	-	TRBJ1-1	CASSFSSPTEAFF	TGCGCCAGCAGCTTTTCCTCCCCGACAGAAGCTTTCTTT
17	TRBD2	TRBV11-2	-	TRBJ2-1	CASSLPLTSGVYNEQFF	TGTGCCAGCAGCTTACCGCTGACTAGCGGAGTCTACAATGAGCAGTTCTTC
12	TRBD1	TRBV30	-	TRBJ1-2	CAWGQGQGGYTF	TGTGCCTGGGGACAGGGCCAGGGAGGCTACACCTTC
15	TRBD1	TRBV5-1	-	TRBJ1-1	CASSLGTGEVAEAFF	TGCGCCAGCAGCTTGGGAACAGGGGAAGTGGCTGAAGCTTTCTTT
14	TRBD2	TRBV30	-	TRBJ2-1	CACLLAGSYNEQFF	TGTGCCTGTCTACTAGCGGGCTCCTACAATGAGCAGTTCTTC
13	-	TRBV2	-	TRBJ1-1	CASCLTENTEAFF	TGTGCCAGCTGCCTGACAGAGAACACTGAAGCTTTCTTT
17	TRBD1	TRBV5-4	few	TRBJ2-2	CASSLPPGQVVSGELFF	TGTGCCAGCAGCTTACCACCGGGACAGGTTGTATCCGGGGAGCTGTTTTTT
15	TRBD2	TRBV18	-	TRBJ2-7	CASSPTSGSLYEQYF	TGTGCCAGCTCACCGACTAGCGGGAGTCTCTACGAGCAGTACTTC
15	-	TRBV6-1	once	TRBJ2-2	CASSESYRGSGELFF	TGTGCCAGCAGTGAAAGTTATCGGGGATCCGGGGAGCTGTTTTTT
14	TRBD2	TRBV6-6	-	TRBJ2-5	CASRGLAGGQTQYF	TGTGCCAGCAGAGGACTAGCGGGAGGACAGACCCAGTACTTC
11	-	TRBV4-1	-	TRBJ1-1	CASSHYTEAFF	TGCGCCAGCAGCCACTACACTGAAGCTTTCTTT
15	-	TRBV6-1	-	TRBJ2-2	CASSEGDRHTGELFF	TGTGCCAGCAGCGAAGGAGACAGGCACACCGGGGAGCTGTTTTTT
15	-	TRBV5-1	-	TRBJ2-7	CASSLAPLYSYEQYF	TGCGCCAGCAGCTTGGCCCCGCTATACTCCTACGAGCAGTACTTC
15	TRBD1	TRBV27	-	TRBJ1-5	CASSLGQGGNQPQHF	TGTGCCAGCAGTTTGGGACAGGGGGGCAATCAGCCCCAGCATTTT
13	-	TRBV5-6	-	TRBJ1-2	CASSFTGNYGYTF	TGTGCCAGCAGCTTCACAGGGAACTATGGCTACACCTTC
13	TRBD1	TRBV6-5	-	TRBJ1-2	CATQESGQYGYTF	TGTGCCACGCAAGAGTCGGGACAGTATGGCTACACCTTC
18	-	TRBV21-1	-	TRBJ2-6	CATTGSQGRSSGANVLTF	TGTGCCACCACCGGTTCCCAGGGTAGGTCCTCTGGGGCCAACGTCCTGACTTTC
17	-	TRBV11-2	-	TRBJ2-7	CASSPSGQGFSSYEQYF	TGTGCCAGCAGCCCTTCTGGGCAGGGATTTAGCTCCTACGAGCAGTACTTC
15	TRBD2	TRBV9	-	TRBJ2-1	CASSASGLAGDEQFF	TGTGCCAGCAGCGCCTCGGGACTAGCGGGAGACGAGCAGTTCTTC
13	-	TRBV9	-	TRBJ2-7	CASSYDFRTEQYF	TGTGCCAGCAGCTACGACTTTCGAACCGAGCAGTACTTC
15	-	TRBV18	-	TRBJ1-4	CASSPPQGTNEKLFF	TGTGCCAGCTCACCACCCCAGGGAACTAATGAAAAACTGTTTTTT
14	-	TRBV6-1	-	TRBJ2-2	CASRADRYTGELFF	TGTGCCAGCAGGGCCGACAGATACACCGGGGAGCTGTTTTTT
14	TRBD2	TRBV7-2	once	TRBJ2-1	CASSLNLAGNEQFF	TGTGCCAGCAGCTTAAACCTAGCGGGTAATGAGCAGTTCTTC
16	-	TRBV15	-	TRBJ2-3	CATSSLNGGLRDTQYF	TGTGCCACCAGCAGCCTTAATGGAGGGTTGCGAGATACGCAGTATTTT
15	TRBD2	TRBV4-2	medium-sized	TRBJ2-3	CASSQGEAGVDTQYF	TGTGCCAGCAGCCAAGGGGAGGCGGGAGTCGATACGCAGTATTTT
15	TRBD1	TRBV30	-	TRBJ1-1	CAWSVFRGLKNEAFF	TGTGCCTGGAGTGTTTTCAGGGGGCTAAAAAACGAAGCTTTCTTT
14	-	TRBV29-1	-	TRBJ2-3	CSATYGSLPDTQYF	TGCAGCGCCACATACGGGAGTTTGCCAGATACGCAGTATTTT
13	-	TRBV7-6	once	TRBJ1-1	CASKGDSNTEAFF	TGTGCCAGCAAAGGAGACTCGAACACTGAAGCTTTCTTT
13	-	TRBV18	-	TRBJ1-1	CASSPNRATEAFF	TGTGCCAGCTCACCAAACAGGGCCACTGAAGCTTTCTTT